This T cell receptor (beta chain) was captured in a study of shared clonotypes between healthy human individuals. The CDR3 is made up of 16 amino acids. V lost 0 bases and J 2 bases, leaving 12 bases between the germline ends. Looked up from germline, CDR1 is SGDLS and CDR2 is YYNGEE. Here immunoSEQ multiplex PCR was the method, and the copy in TCRdb shows in-frame clones only, minus some. This repertoire shows roughly 1,000,000 clones, 78% found once; its top ten account for 0.55% to 0.7%. This clone came up many times. The source material was memory CD4+ T cells from PBMCs. As for subset: CD45RA-negative fraction. This TCR derives from a man between 18 and 35 years old in good health. Some clones in this sample may be carry-over from other donors' samples. The rearrangement links TRBV9 to TRBJ1-3; a possible D gene is TRBD1 (5 bases). Here the CDR3 DNA reads TGTGCCAGCAGCGTAGTCGTCGGAGGGGCTGGAAACACCATATATTTT. Amino acids: CASSVVVGGAGNTIYF. The complete variable domain, with remaining parts taken from reference TRBV9 and TRBJ1-3, reads DSGVTQTPKHLITATGQRVTLRCSPRSGDLSVYWYQQSLDQGLQFLIQYYNGEERAKGNILERFSAQQFPDLHSELNLSSLELGDSALYFCASSVVVGGAGNTIYFGEGSWLTVV.